This T cell receptor beta chain was found in a study of shared clonotypes between healthy human individuals. General study findings and limits: Naive subsets, compared against memory subsets, generally had larger estimated richness values.

A word on this clone: Its antigen is undetermined. Additional DNA sequences in this sample encode the identical CDR3.

The repertoire was sequenced with immunoSEQ multiplex PCR; TCRdb's copy has only in-frame clones and lacks some. The sample records roughly 2.6 million clones, more than 90% being singletons. The sequenced sample consisted of naive CD4+ T cells sorted from blood. Indicated subset: CD45RA+ positively selected. The TCR sequence derives from a young man in good health.

The CDR3 loop is CASSRRVSYEQYF. The DNA for the CDR3 is TGTGCCAGCAGCCGGAGGGTTTCCTACGAGCAGTACTTC. The chain uses TRBV7-2 and TRBJ2-7; D is perhaps TRBD2 (6 bases). Germline assignment: CDR1 SGHTA and CDR2 FQGNSA. V was cut by 5 bases and J by 1 base, with 9 bases left in between. The CDR3 extends over 13 amino acids.